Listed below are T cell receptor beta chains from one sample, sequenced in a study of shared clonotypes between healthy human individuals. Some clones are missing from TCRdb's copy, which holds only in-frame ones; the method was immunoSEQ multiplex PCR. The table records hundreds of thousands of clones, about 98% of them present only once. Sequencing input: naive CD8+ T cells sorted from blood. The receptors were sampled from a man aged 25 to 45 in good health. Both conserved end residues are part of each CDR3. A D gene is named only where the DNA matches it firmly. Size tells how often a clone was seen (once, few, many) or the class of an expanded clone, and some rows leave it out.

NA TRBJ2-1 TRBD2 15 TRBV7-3 CASSDLAGGNNEQFF TGTGCCAGCAGCGATCTAGCGGGAGGTAACAATGAGCAGTTCTTC
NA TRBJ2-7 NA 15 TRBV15 CATSRDDSTSYEQYF TGTGCCACCAGCAGAGATGACAGTACCTCCTACGAGCAGTACTTC
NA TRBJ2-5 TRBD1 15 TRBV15 CATSGDRESQETQYF TGTGCCACCAGCGGGGACAGGGAGTCCCAAGAGACCCAGTACTTC
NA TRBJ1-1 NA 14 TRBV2 CASSDPGYSTEAFF TGTGCCAGCAGTGACCCCGGGTACAGCACTGAAGCTTTCTTT
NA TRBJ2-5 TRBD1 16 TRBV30 CAWSVHRTGDVMTQYF TGTGCCTGGAGCGTACACAGGACAGGGGATGTGATGACCCAGTACTTC
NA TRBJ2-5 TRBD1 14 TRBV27 CASSSRQGEETQYF TGTGCCAGCAGTTCGCGACAGGGGGAAGAGACCCAGTACTTC
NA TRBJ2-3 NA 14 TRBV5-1 CASSLGEKTDTQYF TGCGCCAGCAGCTTGGGGGAGAAAACAGATACGCAGTATTTT
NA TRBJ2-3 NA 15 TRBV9 CASSVYGTSTDTQYF TGTGCCAGCAGCGTATACGGGACTAGCACAGATACGCAGTATTTT
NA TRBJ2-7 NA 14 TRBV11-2 CASSFSQGDYEQYF TGTGCCAGCAGCTTTTCACAGGGAGACTACGAGCAGTACTTC
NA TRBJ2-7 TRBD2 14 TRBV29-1 CSVEEETGGGEQYF TGCAGCGTTGAAGAGGAGACGGGAGGAGGCGAGCAGTACTTC
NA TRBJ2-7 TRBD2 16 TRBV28 CASSEASGRSSYEQYF TGTGCCAGCAGTGAAGCTAGCGGGAGAAGCTCCTACGAGCAGTACTTC
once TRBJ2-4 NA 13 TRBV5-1 CASSPGVENIQYF TGCGCCAGCAGCCCGGGAGTAGAAAACATTCAGTACTTC
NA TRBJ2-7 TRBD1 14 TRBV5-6 CASSLSGTGGEQYF TGTGCCAGCAGCTTGTCTGGGACAGGGGGCGAGCAGTACTTC
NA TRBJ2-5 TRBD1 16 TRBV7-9 CASSPPGQGAFETQYF TGTGCCAGCAGCCCCCCGGGACAGGGGGCCTTCGAGACCCAGTACTTC
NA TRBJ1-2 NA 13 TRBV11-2 CASSVGTNYGYTF TGTGCCAGCAGTGTCGGGACAAACTATGGCTACACCTTC
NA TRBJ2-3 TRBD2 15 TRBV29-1 CSVGVAGVGTDTQYF TGCAGCGTTGGGGTAGCGGGAGTGGGCACAGATACGCAGTATTTT
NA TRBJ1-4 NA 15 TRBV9 CASSSSGRYNEKLFF TGTGCCAGCAGCTCAAGTGGCAGGTATAATGAAAAACTGTTTTTT
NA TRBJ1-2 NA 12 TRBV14 CASSQDYYGYTF TGTGCCAGCAGCCAAGACTACTATGGCTACACCTTC
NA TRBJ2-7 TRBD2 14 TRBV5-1 CASSLAGGPYEQYF TGCGCCAGCAGCTTAGCGGGAGGTCCCTACGAGCAGTACTTC
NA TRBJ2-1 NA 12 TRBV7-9 CASSSLNGEQFF TGTGCCAGCAGCTCTCTGAATGGTGAGCAGTTCTTC
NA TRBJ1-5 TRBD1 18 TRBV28 CASSPMTGTLISNQPQHF TGTGCCAGCAGTCCCATGACAGGGACGCTGATTAGCAATCAGCCCCAGCATTTT
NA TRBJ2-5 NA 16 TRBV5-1 CASSLEVSQGKETQYF TGCGCCAGCAGCTTGGAAGTGAGTCAGGGTAAAGAGACCCAGTACTTC
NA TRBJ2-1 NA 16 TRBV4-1 CASSQVQHNPYNEQFF TGCGCCAGCAGCCAAGTACAACACAACCCGTACAATGAGCAGTTCTTC
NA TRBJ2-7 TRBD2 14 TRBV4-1 CASSQGTSDHEQYF TGCGCCAGCAGCCAAGGGACTAGCGACCACGAGCAGTACTTC
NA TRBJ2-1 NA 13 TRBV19 CASSFPGPNEQFF TGTGCCAGTAGTTTCCCTGGGCCCAATGAGCAGTTCTTC
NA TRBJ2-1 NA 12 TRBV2 CASSESGDQQFF TGTGCCAGCAGTGAATCGGGAGATCAGCAGTTCTTC
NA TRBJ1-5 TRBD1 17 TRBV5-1 CASSSGDRGLENQPQHF TGCGCCAGCAGCTCGGGGGACAGGGGGCTGGAAAATCAGCCCCAGCATTTT
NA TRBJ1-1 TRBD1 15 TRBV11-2 CASSKTGGADTEAFF TGTGCCAGCAGCAAGACAGGGGGCGCGGACACTGAAGCTTTCTTT
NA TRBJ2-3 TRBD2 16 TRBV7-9 CASSLTSGLPPDTQYF TGTGCCAGCAGCCTGACTAGCGGCCTTCCCCCAGATACGCAGTATTTT
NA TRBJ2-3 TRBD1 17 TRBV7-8 CASSRLPGTGFTDTQYF TGTGCCAGCAGCCGTTTACCCGGGACAGGGTTCACAGATACGCAGTATTTT
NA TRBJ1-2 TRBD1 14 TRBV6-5 CASNPGQLNYGYTF TGTGCCAGCAACCCGGGACAGCTTAACTATGGCTACACCTTC
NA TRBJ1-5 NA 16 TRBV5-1 CASSPKDCYSNQPQHF TGCGCCAGCAGCCCAAAGGACTGTTATAGCAATCAGCCCCAGCATTTT
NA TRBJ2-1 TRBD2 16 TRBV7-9 CASSPSTSGRSYEQFF TGTGCCAGCAGCCCTTCGACTAGCGGGAGATCTTATGAGCAGTTCTTC
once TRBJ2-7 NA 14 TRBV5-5 CASSLWDGSYEQYF TGTGCCAGCAGCTTGTGGGACGGCTCCTACGAGCAGTACTTC
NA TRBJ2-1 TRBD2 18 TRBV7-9 CASSLGTSGSKKLNEQFF TGTGCCAGCAGCTTGGGGACTAGCGGGAGTAAGAAACTAAATGAGCAGTTCTTC
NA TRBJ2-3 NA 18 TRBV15 CATSRTPAQGGSTDTQYF TGTGCCACCAGCAGAACCCCGGCCCAGGGAGGAAGCACAGATACGCAGTATTTT
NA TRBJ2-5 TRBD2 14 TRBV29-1 CSVELAGLGETQYF TGCAGCGTTGAATTAGCGGGCCTAGGGGAGACCCAGTACTTC
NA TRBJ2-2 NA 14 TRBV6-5 CASSFGSGYGELFF TGTGCCAGCAGTTTCGGAAGCGGGTACGGGGAGCTGTTTTTT
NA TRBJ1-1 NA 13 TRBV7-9 CASSFRGPTEAFF TGTGCCAGCAGCTTCAGGGGACCCACTGAAGCTTTCTTT
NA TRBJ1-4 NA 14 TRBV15 CATSRRVGASELFF TGTGCCACCAGCAGGCGTGTCGGGGCATCGGAACTGTTTTTT
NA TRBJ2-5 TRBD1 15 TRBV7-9 CASSLGQGVQETQYF TGTGCCAGCAGCTTGGGACAGGGCGTGCAAGAGACCCAGTACTTC
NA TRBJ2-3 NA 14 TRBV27 CASSLGRSTDTQYF TGTGCCAGCAGTTTAGGACGAAGCACAGATACGCAGTATTTT
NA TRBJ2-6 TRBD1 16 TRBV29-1 CSAGDRGNSGANVLTF TGCAGCGCTGGGGACAGGGGAAACTCTGGGGCCAACGTCCTGACTTTC
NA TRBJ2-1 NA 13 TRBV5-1 CASSALDYNEQFF TGCGCCAGCAGCGCACTTGACTACAATGAGCAGTTCTTC
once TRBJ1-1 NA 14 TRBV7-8 CASRTLSQNTEAFF TGTGCCAGCAGGACCCTCAGCCAGAACACTGAAGCTTTCTTT
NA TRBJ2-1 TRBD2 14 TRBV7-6 CASSLAGGYNEQFF TGTGCCAGCAGCTTAGCGGGAGGGTACAATGAGCAGTTCTTC
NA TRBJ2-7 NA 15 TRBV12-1 CASSFSGNLHYEQYF TGTGCCAGCAGCTTTAGCGGGAACCTCCACTACGAGCAGTACTTC
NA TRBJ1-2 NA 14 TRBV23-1 CASSQSGTNYGYTF TGCGCCAGCAGTCAATCGGGGACCAACTATGGCTACACCTTC
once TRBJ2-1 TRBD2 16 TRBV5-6 CASSLISLASYNEQFF TGTGCCAGCAGCTTGATCTCACTAGCGAGTTACAATGAGCAGTTCTTC
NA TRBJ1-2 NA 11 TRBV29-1 CSVVNREGYTF TGCAGCGTTGTAAACAGGGAGGGCTACACCTTC
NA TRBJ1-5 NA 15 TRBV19 CASSIVGATYQPQHF TGTGCCAGTAGTATAGTCGGGGCCACTTATCAGCCCCAGCATTTT
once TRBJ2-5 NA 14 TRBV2 CASGTDRLVETQYF TGTGCCAGCGGGACCGACAGGTTGGTGGAGACCCAGTACTTC
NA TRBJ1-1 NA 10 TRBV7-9 CASSLVEAFF TGTGCCAGCAGCTTAGTAGAAGCTTTCTTT
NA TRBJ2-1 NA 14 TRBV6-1 CASSEAITVNEQFF TGTGCCAGCAGTGAAGCGATAACGGTCAATGAGCAGTTCTTC